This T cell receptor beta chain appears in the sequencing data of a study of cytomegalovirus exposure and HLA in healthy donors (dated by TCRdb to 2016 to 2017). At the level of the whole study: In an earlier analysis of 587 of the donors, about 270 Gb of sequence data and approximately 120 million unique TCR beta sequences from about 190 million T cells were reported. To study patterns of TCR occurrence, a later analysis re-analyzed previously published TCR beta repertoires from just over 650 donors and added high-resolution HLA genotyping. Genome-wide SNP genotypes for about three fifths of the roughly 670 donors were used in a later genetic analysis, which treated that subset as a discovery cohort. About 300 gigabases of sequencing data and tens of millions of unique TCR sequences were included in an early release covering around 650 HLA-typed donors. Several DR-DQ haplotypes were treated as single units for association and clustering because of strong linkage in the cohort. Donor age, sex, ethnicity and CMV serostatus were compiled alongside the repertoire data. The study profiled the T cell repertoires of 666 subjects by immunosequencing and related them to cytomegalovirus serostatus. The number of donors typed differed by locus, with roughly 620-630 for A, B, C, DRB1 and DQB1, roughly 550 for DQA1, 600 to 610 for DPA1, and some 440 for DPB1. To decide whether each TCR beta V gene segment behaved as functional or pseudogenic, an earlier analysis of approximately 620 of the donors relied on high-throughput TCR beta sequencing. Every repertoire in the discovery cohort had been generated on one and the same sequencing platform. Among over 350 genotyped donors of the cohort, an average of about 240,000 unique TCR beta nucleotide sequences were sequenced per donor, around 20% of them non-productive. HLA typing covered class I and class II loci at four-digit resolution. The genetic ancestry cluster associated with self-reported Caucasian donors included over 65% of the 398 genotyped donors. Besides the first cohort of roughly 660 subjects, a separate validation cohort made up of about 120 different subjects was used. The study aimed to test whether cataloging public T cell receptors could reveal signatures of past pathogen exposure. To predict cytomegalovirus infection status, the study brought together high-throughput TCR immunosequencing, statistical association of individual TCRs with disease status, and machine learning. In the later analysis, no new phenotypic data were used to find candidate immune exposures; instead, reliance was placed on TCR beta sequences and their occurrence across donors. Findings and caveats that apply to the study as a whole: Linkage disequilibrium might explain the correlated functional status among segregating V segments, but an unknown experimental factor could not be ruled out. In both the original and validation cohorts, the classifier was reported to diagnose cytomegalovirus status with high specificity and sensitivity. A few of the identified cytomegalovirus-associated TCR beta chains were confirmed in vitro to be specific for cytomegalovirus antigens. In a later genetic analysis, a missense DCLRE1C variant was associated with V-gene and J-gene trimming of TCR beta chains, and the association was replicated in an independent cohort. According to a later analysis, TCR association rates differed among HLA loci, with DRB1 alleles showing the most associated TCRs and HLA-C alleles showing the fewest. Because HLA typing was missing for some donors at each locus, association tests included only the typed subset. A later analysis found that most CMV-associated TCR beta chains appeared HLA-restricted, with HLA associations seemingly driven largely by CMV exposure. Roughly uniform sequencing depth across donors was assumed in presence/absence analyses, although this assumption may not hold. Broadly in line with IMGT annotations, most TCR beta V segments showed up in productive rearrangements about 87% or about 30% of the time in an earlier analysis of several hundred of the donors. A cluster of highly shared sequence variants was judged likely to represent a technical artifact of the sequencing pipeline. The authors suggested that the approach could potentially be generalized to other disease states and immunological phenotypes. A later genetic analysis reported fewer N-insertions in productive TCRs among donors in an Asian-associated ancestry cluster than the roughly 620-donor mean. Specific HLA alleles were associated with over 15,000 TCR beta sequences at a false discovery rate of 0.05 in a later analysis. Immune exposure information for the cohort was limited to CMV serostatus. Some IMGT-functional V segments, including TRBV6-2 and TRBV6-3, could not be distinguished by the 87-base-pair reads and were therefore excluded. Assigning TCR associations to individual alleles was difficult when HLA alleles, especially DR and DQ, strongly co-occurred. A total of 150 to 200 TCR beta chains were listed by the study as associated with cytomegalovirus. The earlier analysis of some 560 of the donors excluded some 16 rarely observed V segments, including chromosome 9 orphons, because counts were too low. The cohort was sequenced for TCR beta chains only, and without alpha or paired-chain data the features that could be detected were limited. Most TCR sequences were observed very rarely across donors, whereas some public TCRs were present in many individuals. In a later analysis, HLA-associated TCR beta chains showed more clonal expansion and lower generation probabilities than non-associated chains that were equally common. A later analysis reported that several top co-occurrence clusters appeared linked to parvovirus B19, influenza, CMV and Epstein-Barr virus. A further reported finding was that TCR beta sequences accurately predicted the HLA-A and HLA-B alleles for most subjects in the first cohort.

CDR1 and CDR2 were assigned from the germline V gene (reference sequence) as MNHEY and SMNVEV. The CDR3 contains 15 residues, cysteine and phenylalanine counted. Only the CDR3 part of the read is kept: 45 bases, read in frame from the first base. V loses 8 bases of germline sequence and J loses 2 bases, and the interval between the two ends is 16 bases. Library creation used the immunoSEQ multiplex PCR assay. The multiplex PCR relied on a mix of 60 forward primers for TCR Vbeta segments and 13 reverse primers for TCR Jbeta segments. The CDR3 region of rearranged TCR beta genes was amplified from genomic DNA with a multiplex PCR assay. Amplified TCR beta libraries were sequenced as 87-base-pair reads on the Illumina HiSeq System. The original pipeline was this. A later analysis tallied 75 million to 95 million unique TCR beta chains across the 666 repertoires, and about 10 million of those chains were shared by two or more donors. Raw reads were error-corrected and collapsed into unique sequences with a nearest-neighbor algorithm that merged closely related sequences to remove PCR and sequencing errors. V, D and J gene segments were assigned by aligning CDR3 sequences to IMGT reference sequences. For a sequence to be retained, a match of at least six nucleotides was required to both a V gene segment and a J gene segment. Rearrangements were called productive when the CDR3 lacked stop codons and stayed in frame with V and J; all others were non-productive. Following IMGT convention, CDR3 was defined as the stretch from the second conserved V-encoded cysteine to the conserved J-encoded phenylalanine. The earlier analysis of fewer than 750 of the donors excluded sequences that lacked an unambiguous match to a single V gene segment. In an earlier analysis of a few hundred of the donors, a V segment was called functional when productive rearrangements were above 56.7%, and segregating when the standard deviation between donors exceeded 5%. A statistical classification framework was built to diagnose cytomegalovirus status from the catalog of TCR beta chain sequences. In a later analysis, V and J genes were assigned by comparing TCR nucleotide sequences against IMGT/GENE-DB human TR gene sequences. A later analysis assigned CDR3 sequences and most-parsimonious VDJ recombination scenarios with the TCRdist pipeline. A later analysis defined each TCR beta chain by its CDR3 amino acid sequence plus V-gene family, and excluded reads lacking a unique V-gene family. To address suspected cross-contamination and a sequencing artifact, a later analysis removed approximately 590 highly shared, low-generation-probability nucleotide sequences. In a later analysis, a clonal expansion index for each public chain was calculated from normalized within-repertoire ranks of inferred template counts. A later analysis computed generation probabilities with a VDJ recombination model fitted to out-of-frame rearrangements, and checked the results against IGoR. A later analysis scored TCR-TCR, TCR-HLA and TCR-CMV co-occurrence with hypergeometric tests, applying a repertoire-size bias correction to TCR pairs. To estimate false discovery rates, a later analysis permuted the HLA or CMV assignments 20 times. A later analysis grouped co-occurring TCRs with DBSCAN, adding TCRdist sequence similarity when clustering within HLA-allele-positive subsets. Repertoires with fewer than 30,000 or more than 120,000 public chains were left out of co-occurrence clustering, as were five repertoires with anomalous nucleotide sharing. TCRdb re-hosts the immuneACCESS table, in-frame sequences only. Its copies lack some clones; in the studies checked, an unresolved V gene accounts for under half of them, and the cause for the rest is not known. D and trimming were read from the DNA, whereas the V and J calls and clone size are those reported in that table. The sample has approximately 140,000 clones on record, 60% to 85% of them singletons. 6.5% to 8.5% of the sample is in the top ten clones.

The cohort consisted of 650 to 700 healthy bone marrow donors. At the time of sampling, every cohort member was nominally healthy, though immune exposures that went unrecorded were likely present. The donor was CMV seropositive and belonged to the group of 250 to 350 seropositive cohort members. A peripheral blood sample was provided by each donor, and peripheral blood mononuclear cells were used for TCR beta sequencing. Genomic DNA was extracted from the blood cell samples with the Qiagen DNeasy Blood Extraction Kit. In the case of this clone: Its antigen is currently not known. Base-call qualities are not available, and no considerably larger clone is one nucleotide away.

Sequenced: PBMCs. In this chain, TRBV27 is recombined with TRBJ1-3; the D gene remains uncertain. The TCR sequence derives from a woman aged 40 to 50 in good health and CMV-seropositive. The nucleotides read TGTGCCAGCGGAGTTGTGGGTGTGGCTGGAAACACCATATATTTT. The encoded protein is CASGVVGVAGNTIYF.